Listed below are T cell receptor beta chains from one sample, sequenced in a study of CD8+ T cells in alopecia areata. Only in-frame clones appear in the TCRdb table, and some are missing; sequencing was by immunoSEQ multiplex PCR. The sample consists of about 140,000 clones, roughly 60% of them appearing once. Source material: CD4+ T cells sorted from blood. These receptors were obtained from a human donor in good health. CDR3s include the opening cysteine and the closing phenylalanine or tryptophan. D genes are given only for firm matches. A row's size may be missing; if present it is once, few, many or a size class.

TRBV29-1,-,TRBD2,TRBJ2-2,TGCAGCGTTGTTGTCCTAGCGGGAGTAGGCACCGGGGAGCTGTTTTTT,CSVVVLAGVGTGELFF
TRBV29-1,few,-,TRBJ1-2,TGCAGCGTTGAAGAGGGGCCTCCTAACTATGGCTACACCTTC,CSVEEGPPNYGYTF
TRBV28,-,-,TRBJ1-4,TGTGCCAGCAGTATTCCGACAGAAAAACTGTTTTTT,CASSIPTEKLFF
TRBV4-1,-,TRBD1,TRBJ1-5,TGCGCCAGCAGCCAAGGCAGGACAGGGACGGATAGGAGCAATCAGCCCCAGCATTTT,CASSQGRTGTDRSNQPQHF
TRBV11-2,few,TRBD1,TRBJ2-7,TGTGCCAGCAGCTTGGATCCGGGACAGGGGGCCCACGAGCAGTACTTC,CASSLDPGQGAHEQYF
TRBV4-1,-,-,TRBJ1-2,TGCGCCAGCAGCCCGGGGCGGGCAGGTGCAGGCTATGGCTACACCTTC,CASSPGRAGAGYGYTF
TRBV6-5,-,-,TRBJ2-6,TGTGCCAGCAGTGGAACAGCGTCTGGGGCCAACGTCCTGACTTTC,CASSGTASGANVLTF
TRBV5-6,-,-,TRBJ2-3,TGTGCCAGCAGCTTGGCCGGGGCAGCTACTAGCACAGATACGCAGTATTTT,CASSLAGAATSTDTQYF
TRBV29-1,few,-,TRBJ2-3,TGCAGCGGCGCCGGGGGCACAGATACGCAGTATTTT,CSGAGGTDTQYF
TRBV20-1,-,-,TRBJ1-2,TGCAGCCCGGGGCTGAGGGTAGAGTACACCTTC,CSPGLRVEYTF
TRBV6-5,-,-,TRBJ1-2,TGTGCCAGCAGTCCAGGCGGAGGAGAACGCTACACCTTC,CASSPGGGERYTF
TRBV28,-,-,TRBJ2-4,TGTGCCAGCAGTTTGACCAAAAACATTCAGTACTTC,CASSLTKNIQYF
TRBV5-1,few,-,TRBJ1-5,TGCGCCAGCAGCCCGGGGGAGTTTAGCAATCAGCCCCAGCATTTT,CASSPGEFSNQPQHF
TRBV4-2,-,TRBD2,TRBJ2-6,TGTGCCAGCAGCTTAAGAGTCGAGGCTAGCGGCTCTGGGGCCAACGTCCTGACTTTC,CASSLRVEASGSGANVLTF
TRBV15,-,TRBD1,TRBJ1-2,TGTGCCACCAGCGCGGACAGGGGGCTTGGCTACACCTTC,CATSADRGLGYTF
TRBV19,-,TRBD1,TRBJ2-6,TGTGCCAGTCGGGGACAGGGGACTGGGGCCAACGTCCTGACTTTC,CASRGQGTGANVLTF
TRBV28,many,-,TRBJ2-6,TGTGCCAGCAGTCCTACTGAGCTCTCTGGGGCCAACGTCCTGACTTTC,CASSPTELSGANVLTF
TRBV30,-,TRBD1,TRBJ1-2,TGTGCCTGGGCGGGAGGCAGGGGGTTATCTGGCTACACCTTC,CAWAGGRGLSGYTF
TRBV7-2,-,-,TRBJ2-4,TGTGCCAGCAGCTTAGGGTACATTCAGTACTTC,CASSLGYIQYF